A single sample gave rise to the 16 T cell receptor beta chains below, sequenced in a study of vaccination and CD4 T cells after COVID-19. Treatment: approximately 9-day PBMC culture with coronavirus spike peptide pools or control peptides (ViraFEST assay). The unexposed donor gave CD4+ T cells before the COVID-19 pandemic (2011-2018). Sequencing of the DNA from cultured CD4+ T cells was carried out with the Oncomine TCR Beta short-read assay. In this case, cultured CD4+ T cells provided the extracted genomic DNA. Via MiXCR, TCRdb re-called the PCR reads, giving one row per CDR3 protein. This table holds more than 10,000 distinct CDR3 sequences, roughly 30% found once. No antigen is known for these receptors. The sample consisted of CD4+ T cells from blood, cultured in vitro. All receptors derive from a human donor in good health.

This clonotype was recorded once. The gene calls are TRBV5-5 and TRBJ2-1; D unresolved. The J call may be mistaken, given a closer DNA end match to TRBJ2-7. The germline V gene encodes CDR1 SGHKS and CDR2 YYEKEE (reference sequence). The CDR3 extends over 15 amino acids. The CDR3 loop reads CASSLRLGISYEQYF. In nucleotides, the CDR3 is TGTGCCAGCAGCTTGCGGTTGGGGATCTCCTACGAGCAGTACTTC.

The chain combines TRBV27 with TRBJ1-1; possible D gene TRBD1, 6 bases. This CDR3 is built from 14 residues. The germline CDR1 and CDR2 sequences are MNHEY and SMNVEV (reference sequence). Deletions cut 4 bases from V and 2 bases from J, with 11 bases between. The CDR3 is CASSSYRDNTEAFF. CDR3 DNA: TGTGCCAGCAGTTCATACAGGGACAACACTGAAGCTTTCTTT.

This clonotype has only a few counts. The chain is built from TRBV29-1 and TRBJ1-1; possible D gene TRBD1, 5 bases. Trimming left V 5 bases short and J 1 base short, with 32 bases between. The V gene's germline CDR1 is SQVTM and CDR2 ANQGSEA. The CDR3 contains 20 residues. CDR3 protein: CSVSLLGSRGAPAANTEAFF. CDR3 in DNA: TGCAGCGTTAGCCTTCTGGGTTCGCGAGGGGCGCCGGCTGCGAACACTGAAGCTTTCTTT.

By its share, this clonotype is medium-sized. V usage is TRBV20-1 and J usage is TRBJ1-2; D is unclear. The CDR3 loop spans 10 amino acids. CDR1 is DFQATT and CDR2 is SNEGSKA in the germline V gene (reference sequence). Trimming removed 5 bases at V and 4 bases at J, with 5 bases between. The CDR3 protein is CSASFYGYTF. The CDR3 bases are TGCAGTGCTTCTTTCTATGGCTACACCTTC.

CDR3 in amino acids: CASSVSHGLAASYNEQFF. The CDR3 DNA reads TGTGCCAGCAGCGTATCCCATGGATTAGCGGCTTCCTACAATGAGCAGTTCTTC. The J gene is TRBJ2-1, the V gene TRBV9, with D tentatively TRBD2 (6 bases). Looked up from germline, CDR1 is SGDLS and CDR2 is YYNGEE. The CDR3 consists of 18 residues. The ends were cut back, 1 base at V and 1 base at J, with 18 bases in the middle. The full variable domain, rest sourced from reference TRBV9 and TRBJ2-1, is DSGVTQTPKHLITATGQRVTLRCSPRSGDLSVYWYQQSLDQGLQFLIQYYNGEERAKGNILERFSAQQFPDLHSELNLSSLELGDSALYFCASSVSHGLAASYNEQFFGPGTRLTVL.

This chain uses TRBV7-9 with TRBJ2-5, with D tentatively TRBD2 (5 bases). The CDR3 is 14 amino acids. V was pared by 6 bases and J by 1 base, with 12 bases between. Germline V gives CDR1 SEHNR, CDR2 FQNEAQ (reference sequence). The CDR3 sequence is CASRPGGSQETQYF. CDR3 nucleotides: TGTGCCAGCAGGCCCGGTGGGAGCCAAGAGACCCAGTACTTC.

The CDR3 DNA follows: TGTGCCAGCAGCGTAGAAGGAGGGAGCCAGGGCACTGAAGCTTTCTTT. Its translation: CASSVEGGSQGTEAFF. The V and J genes are TRBV9 and TRBJ1-1; weak D call: TRBD1 (5 bases). From germline, CDR1 is SGDLS and CDR2 YYNGEE. The CDR3 is 16 amino acids. V lost 0 bases and J lost 4, with 16 bases in between. Looking up the rest from reference TRBV9 and TRBJ1-1 gives the full variable domain: DSGVTQTPKHLITATGQRVTLRCSPRSGDLSVYWYQQSLDQGLQFLIQYYNGEERAKGNILERFSAQQFPDLHSELNLSSLELGDSALYFCASSVEGGSQGTEAFFGQGTRLTVV.

This clonotype was seen more than once but under ten times. The chain has TRBV20-1 and TRBJ2-7, with a possible D match to TRBD2 (5 bases). The CDR3 runs 15 residues. Trimming pared 5 bases from V and 0 bases from J, leaving 17 bases between. CDR1 and CDR2 (germline): DFQATT, SNEGSKA (reference sequence). CDR3 amino acids: CSAPPRGGFSYEQYF. The CDR3 DNA follows: TGCAGTGCTCCCCCTCGCGGCGGGTTCTCCTACGAGCAGTACTTC.

There are a few counts of this clonotype. The rearrangement joins TRBV27 to TRBJ2-3, with 9 bases aligning to TRBD1. The germline CDR1 and CDR2 sequences are MNHEY and SMNVEV (reference sequence). V shed 8 bases and J 2 bases; nucleotides not matched to a gene: 8. The CDR3 is made up of 15 amino acids. For the CDR3, the DNA is TGTGCCAGCGGACTGTGGGACAGGGTCACAGATACGCAGTATTTT. This gives the protein CASGLWDRVTDTQYF.

This chain uses TRBV29-1 with TRBJ1-1, with TRBD1 matching over 7 bases. Trimming removed 5 bases from V and 1 base from J; junction bases left unmatched: 4. CDR3 length equals 13 residues. CDR1 is SQVTM and CDR2 is ANQGSEA in the germline V gene. The CDR3 DNA is TGCAGCGTTAGCAGGGGGACGAACACTGAAGCTTTCTTT. Protein product: CSVSRGTNTEAFF.

This clonotype appeared a few times. The J gene is TRBJ1-2, the V gene TRBV2, with 7 bases aligning to TRBD1. This CDR3 has 15 amino acids. The ends lost 2 bases at V and 8 bases at J; junction bases unmatched: 11. CDR1 and CDR2 (germline): SNHLY, FYNNEI. The CDR3 nucleotides are TGTGCCAGCAGTGAACTTGGAGGGGGCTTCGGCGGCTACACCTTC. It translates to CASSELGGGFGGYTF.

This clonotype was counted only a few times. The chain is built from TRBV7-3 and TRBJ2-7; D uncertain. CDR1 and CDR2 (germline): SGHTA, FQGTGA. Trimming cost V 2 bases and J 2 bases, with 7 bases left between them. The CDR3 spans 13 residues. In DNA, the CDR3 is TGTGCCAGCAGCTTAGCCGCAACCTACGAGCAGTACTTC. It specifies CASSLAATYEQYF.

The chain links TRBV7-2 to TRBJ1-1; D call uncertain. In germline, CDR1 is SGHTA, CDR2 FQGNSA. V dropped 0 bases and J dropped 2 bases, with 7 bases sitting between them. The CDR3 has 14 residues. CDR3 region: CASSLAAGNTEAFF. The CDR3, as DNA: TGTGCCAGCAGCTTAGCGGCGGGAAACACTGAAGCTTTCTTT.

This clonotype has more than one count but fewer than ten. The chain uses TRBV6-2 or TRBV6-3 and TRBJ1-2, with 9 bases fitting TRBD1. CDR1 and CDR2 from the germline V gene are MNHEY and SVGEGT. The junction had 13 bases not matched to a gene; V was cut back by 10 bases and J by 4 bases. CDR3 length equals 15 residues. CDR3 region: CATGQGPFSSYGYTF. The CDR3, as DNA: TGTGCCACTGGACAGGGGCCGTTTAGCAGCTATGGCTACACCTTC.

This sequence joins TRBV6-5 and TRBJ2-7; D might be TRBD1 (5 bases). The CDR3 contains 13 residues. Trimming stripped 0 bases from V and 3 bases from J, with 6 bases between. Germline-derived CDR1 and CDR2 are MNHEY and SVGAGI. The CDR3 region has the DNA TGTGCCAGCAGTTACTCGACAGACTACGAGCAGTACTTC. Translation gives CASSYSTDYEQYF.

This clonotype showed up just a few times. The CDR3 DNA reads as TGCAGCGGAGGACAGGGTATTGATGGTCGAGCTTTCTTT. Amino acids: CSGGQGIDGRAFF. V usage is TRBV29-1 and J usage is TRBJ1-1; 8 positions match TRBD1. With 7 bases clipped from V and 10 bases from J, the junction kept 14 bases outside the gene matches. The CDR3 contains 13 residues. Germline V CDR1 and CDR2: SQVTM, ANQGSEA.